The rows below give T cell receptor beta chains drawn from one sample of a study of blood T cell repertoires in COVID-19. Clones were read by immunoSEQ multiplex PCR, and TCRdb kept only the in-frame ones, dropping some. The table has 400,000 or so clones, about 88% seen once. Sequenced: peripheral blood. The receptors shown here come from a woman in her thirties or forties with COVID-19, enrolled during active disease. Both conserved end residues are part of each CDR3. The D gene is left open where the match is weak. Clone size appears in some rows only: once, few, many, or a class for an expanded clone.

size	V	J	D	CDR3	DNA
NA	TRBV12-3/TRBV12-4	TRBJ2-5	NA	CASSLAQDGTQYF	TGTGCCAGCAGTTTGGCCCAGGATGGGACCCAGTACTTC
NA	TRBV7-8	TRBJ2-7	TRBD2	CASSPERGGLYEQYF	TGTGCCAGCAGCCCGGAGCGGGGGGGACTCTACGAGCAGTACTTC
NA	TRBV5-1	TRBJ1-6	NA	CASSPGGTNSPLHF	TGCGCCAGCAGTCCCGGGGGAACGAATTCACCCCTCCACTTT
NA	TRBV9	TRBJ1-4	NA	CASSATGTTNEKLFF	TGTGCCAGCAGCGCTACAGGGACAACTAATGAAAAACTGTTTTTT
NA	TRBV6-4	TRBJ2-2	NA	CASSQDSTGELFF	TGTGCCAGCTCTCAGGATTCCACCGGGGAGCTGTTTTTT
NA	TRBV4-3	TRBJ1-4	NA	CASSQERVRGEEKLFF	TGCGCCAGCAGCCAAGAGAGGGTCAGGGGAGAGGAAAAACTGTTTTTT
NA	TRBV6-2/TRBV6-3	TRBJ2-1	NA	CASSSMGGSYNEQFF	TGTGCCAGCAGTTCCATGGGGGGCTCCTACAATGAGCAGTTCTTC
once	TRBV7-2	TRBJ1-6	NA	CASSSRVEHTSGSPLHF	TGTGCCAGCAGCTCCAGGGTAGAACACACATCGGGTTCACCCCTCCACTTT
once	TRBV19	TRBJ2-1	TRBD2	CASSQLAGGSEQFF	TGTGCCAGTAGTCAACTAGCGGGGGGGAGTGAGCAGTTCTTC
NA	TRBV4-3	TRBJ2-7	TRBD1	CASSGTGFDEQYF	TGCGCCAGCAGCGGGACAGGGTTCGACGAGCAGTACTTC
NA	TRBV7-3	TRBJ2-2	NA	CASSPPGTRGTGELFF	TGTGCCAGCAGCCCCCCGGGAACACGCGGCACCGGGGAGCTGTTTTTT
NA	TRBV6-5	TRBJ2-2	TRBD2	CATLAGVNAGELFF	TGTGCCACCCTAGCGGGGGTGAACGCCGGGGAGCTGTTTTTT
NA	TRBV20-1	TRBJ1-2	NA	CSASDFLYGYTF	TGCAGTGCTAGTGATTTCCTCTATGGCTACACCTTC